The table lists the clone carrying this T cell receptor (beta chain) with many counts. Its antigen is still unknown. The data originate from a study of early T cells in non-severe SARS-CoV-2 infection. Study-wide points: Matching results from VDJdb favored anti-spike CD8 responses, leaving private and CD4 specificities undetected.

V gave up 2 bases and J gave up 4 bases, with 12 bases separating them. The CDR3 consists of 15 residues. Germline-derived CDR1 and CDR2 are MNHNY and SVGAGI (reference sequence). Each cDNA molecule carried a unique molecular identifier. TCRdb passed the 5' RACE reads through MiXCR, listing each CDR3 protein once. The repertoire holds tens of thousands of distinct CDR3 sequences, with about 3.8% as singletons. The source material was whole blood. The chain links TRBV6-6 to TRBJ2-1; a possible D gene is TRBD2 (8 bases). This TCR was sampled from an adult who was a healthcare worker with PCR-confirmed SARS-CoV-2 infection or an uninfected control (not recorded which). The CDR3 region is CASSYAGGQYNEQFF. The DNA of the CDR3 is TGTGCCAGCAGTTACGCGGGGGGACAGTACAATGAGCAGTTCTTC.